This T cell receptor beta chain was captured by sequencing in a study of Ad26.COV2.S vaccination and SARS-CoV-2 variants. The treatment here: around 19 received Ad26.COV2.S at low or high dose, single or two shots; several received placebo; per-sample allocation not given. Sampling took place 63 days after the first vaccine or placebo injection. Donation was by an adult aged 18-55 years who was in Boston. CDR1 and CDR2 from the germline V gene are SGHRS and YFSETQ. The CDR3 is 15 residues long. V shed 4 bases, J shed 9 bases, and the junction held 6 bases outside the gene matches. Data came from immunoSEQ multiplex PCR; TCRdb stores just in-frame clones and leaves some out. The table records around 400,000 clones, 83% of them present only once.

This TCR was recovered from a person aged 18-60 years who received the Ad26.COV2.S COVID-19 vaccine or a placebo. The sequencing used peripheral blood, collected in a trial of Ad26.COV2.S vaccine versus placebo. The chain couples TRBV5-1 to TRBJ1-6; 11 nucleotides line up with TRBD1. DNA for the CDR3: TGCGCCAGCAGCACCGAAGGGACAGGGGGTTCACCCCTCCACTTT. Protein sequence: CASSTEGTGGSPLHF.